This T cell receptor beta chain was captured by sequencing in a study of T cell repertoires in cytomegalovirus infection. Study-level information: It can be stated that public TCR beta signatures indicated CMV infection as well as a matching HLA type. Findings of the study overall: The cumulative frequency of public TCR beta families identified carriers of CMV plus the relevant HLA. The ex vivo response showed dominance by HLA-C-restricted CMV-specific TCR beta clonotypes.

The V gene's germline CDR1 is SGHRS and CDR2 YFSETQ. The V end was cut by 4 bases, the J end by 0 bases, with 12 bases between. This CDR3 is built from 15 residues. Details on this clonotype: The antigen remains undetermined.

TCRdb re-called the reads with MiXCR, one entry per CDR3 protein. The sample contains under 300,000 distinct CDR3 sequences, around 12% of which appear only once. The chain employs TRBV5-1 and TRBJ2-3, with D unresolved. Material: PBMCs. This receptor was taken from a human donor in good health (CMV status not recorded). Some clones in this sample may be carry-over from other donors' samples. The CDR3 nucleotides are TGCGCCAGCAGCACCCGAGGTCCAAGCACAGATACGCAGTATTTT. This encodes CASSTRGPSTDTQYF.